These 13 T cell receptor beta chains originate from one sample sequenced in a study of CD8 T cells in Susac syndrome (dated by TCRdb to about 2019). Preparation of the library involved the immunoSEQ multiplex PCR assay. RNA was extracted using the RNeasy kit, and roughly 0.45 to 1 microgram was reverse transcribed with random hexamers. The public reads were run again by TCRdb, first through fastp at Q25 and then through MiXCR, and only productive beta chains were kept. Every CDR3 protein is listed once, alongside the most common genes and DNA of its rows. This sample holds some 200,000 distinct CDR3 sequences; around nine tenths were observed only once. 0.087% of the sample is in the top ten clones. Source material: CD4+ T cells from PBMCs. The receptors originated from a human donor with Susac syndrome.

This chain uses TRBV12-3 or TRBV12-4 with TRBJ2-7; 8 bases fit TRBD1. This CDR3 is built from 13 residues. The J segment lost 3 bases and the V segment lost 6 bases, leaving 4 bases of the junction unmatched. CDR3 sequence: CASRAGGRYEQYF. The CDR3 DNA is TGTGCCAGCAGGGCAGGGGGCCGCTACGAGCAGTACTTC.

The CDR3 sequence is CASNDPGQGVVLTF. In DNA form, the CDR3 reads TGTGCCAGCAACGACCCAGGACAGGGGGTGGTGTTGACTTTC. The gene calls are TRBV7-2 and TRBJ2-6, with 10 positions matching TRBD1. Per germline, CDR1 SGHTA and CDR2 FQGNSA. CDR3 length: 14 amino acids. V lost 7 bases, J lost 17 bases, and 14 bases stayed unmatched.

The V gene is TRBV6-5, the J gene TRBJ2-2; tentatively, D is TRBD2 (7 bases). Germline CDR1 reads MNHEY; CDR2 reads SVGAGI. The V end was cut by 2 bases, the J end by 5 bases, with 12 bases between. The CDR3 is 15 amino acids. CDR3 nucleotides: TGTGCCAGCAGTTACACAGCGGGGACAACCGGGGAGCTGTTTTTT. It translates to CASSYTAGTTGELFF.

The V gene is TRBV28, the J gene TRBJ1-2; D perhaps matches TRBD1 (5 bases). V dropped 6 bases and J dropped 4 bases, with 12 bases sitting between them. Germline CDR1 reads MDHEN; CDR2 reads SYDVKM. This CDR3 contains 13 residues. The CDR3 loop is CASRTQGRYGYTF. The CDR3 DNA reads TGTGCCAGCAGGACCCAGGGTCGCTATGGCTACACCTTC.

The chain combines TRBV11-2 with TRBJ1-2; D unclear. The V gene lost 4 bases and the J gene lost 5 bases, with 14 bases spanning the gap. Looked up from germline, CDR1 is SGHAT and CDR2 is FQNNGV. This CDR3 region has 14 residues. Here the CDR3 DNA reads TGTGCCAGCAGCTCGAATACAGTTAAGTATGGCTACACCTTC. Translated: CASSSNTVKYGYTF.

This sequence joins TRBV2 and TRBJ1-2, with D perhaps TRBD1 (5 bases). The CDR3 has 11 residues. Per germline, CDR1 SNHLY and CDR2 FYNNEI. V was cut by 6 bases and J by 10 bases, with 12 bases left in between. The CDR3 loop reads CASRNRQPYTF. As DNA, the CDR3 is TGTGCCAGCAGAAATCGACAGCCCTACACCTTC.

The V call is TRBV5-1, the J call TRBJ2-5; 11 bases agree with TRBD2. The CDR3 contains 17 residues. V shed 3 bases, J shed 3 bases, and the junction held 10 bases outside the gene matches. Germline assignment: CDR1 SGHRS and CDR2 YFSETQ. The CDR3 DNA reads TGCGCCAGCAGCTCCGGGACTAGCGGACCGGGCGAAGAGACCCAGTACTTC. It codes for CASSSGTSGPGEETQYF.

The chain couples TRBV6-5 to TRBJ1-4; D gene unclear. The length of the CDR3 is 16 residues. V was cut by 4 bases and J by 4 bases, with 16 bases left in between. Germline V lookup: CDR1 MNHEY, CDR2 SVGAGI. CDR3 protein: CASSSEWGMSNEKLFF. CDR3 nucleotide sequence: TGTGCCAGCAGTTCCGAATGGGGTATGAGTAATGAAAAACTGTTTTTT.

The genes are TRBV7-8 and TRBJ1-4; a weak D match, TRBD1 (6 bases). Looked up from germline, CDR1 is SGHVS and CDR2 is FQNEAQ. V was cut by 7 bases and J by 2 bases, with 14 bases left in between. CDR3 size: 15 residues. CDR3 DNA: TGTGCCAGCAACGCCGTTGGACAGACTAATGAAAAACTGTTTTTT. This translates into CASNAVGQTNEKLFF.

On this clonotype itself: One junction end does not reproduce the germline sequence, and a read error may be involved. The chain's CDR3 is CASSQEGWGQPYF. CDR3 nucleotides: TGTGCCAGCAGCCAAGAGGGCTGGGGACAGCCCTACTTC. V is TRBV3-1 and J is TRBJ1-2, with TRBD1 identical over 7 bases. The CDR3 consists of 13 residues. CDR1 is LGHDT, CDR2 YNNKEL, per germline (reference sequence).

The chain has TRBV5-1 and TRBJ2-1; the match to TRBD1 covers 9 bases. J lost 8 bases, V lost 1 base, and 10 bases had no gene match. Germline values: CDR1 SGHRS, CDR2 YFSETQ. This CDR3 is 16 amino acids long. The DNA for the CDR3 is TGCGCCAGCAGCTTGTTACCGGGACAGGGTAGCGATGAGCAGTTCTTC. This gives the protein CASSLLPGQGSDEQFF.

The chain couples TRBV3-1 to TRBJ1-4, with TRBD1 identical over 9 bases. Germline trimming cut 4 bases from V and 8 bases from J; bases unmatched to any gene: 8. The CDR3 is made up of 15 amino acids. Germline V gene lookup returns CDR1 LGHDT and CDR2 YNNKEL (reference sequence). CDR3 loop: CASSRGQGRWEKLFF. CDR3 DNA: TGTGCCAGCAGCCGCGGACAGGGGCGTTGGGAAAAACTGTTTTTT.

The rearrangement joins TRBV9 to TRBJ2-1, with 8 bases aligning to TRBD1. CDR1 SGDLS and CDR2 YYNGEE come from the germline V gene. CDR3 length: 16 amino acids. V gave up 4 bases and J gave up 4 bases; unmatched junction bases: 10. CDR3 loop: CASSIQGATTYNEQFF. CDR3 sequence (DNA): TGTGCCAGCAGCATCCAGGGGGCGACTACGTACAATGAGCAGTTCTTC. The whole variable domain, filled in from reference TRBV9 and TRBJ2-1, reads DSGVTQTPKHLITATGQRVTLRCSPRSGDLSVYWYQQSLDQGLQFLIQYYNGEERAKGNILERFSAQQFPDLHSELNLSSLELGDSALYFCASSIQGATTYNEQFFGPGTRLTVL.